This entry lists 18 T cell receptor beta chains sequenced from one sample in a study of T-cell reconstitution after alpha-beta-depleted transplantation in children. A TCRbeta library incorporating unique molecular identifiers was prepared. TCRdb itself ran the PCR reads through MiXCR, one entry per CDR3 protein. The sample lists a few hundred thousand distinct CDR3 sequences, approximately 13% occurring once. Sequenced material: PBMCs from the stem cell graft donor, taken from the stem cell graft. The receptors were sampled from a human donor who donated a stem cell graft to a child with combined immunodeficiency.

This clonotype was counted a few times. The chain couples TRBV3-1 to TRBJ2-1; possibly TRBD1 for D (5 bases). V was clipped by 1 base and J by 5 bases, with 15 bases between them. The germline V gene has CDR1 LGHDT and CDR2 YNNKEL (reference sequence). The CDR3 consists of 16 residues. In DNA form, the CDR3 reads TGTGCCAGCAGCCAAGCCGGACAAGGGTTTAACAATGAGCAGTTCTTC. It specifies CASSQAGQGFNNEQFF.

The chain recombines TRBV19 with TRBJ2-2, with 7 nucleotides matching TRBD1. Per the germline V gene, CDR1 is LNHDA and CDR2 is SQIVND (reference sequence). After removal of 4 bases from V and 3 bases from J, the junction contained 5 bases not matched to a gene. The CDR3 is 15 residues long. CDR3 sequence: CASSTGTDYTGELFF. DNA of the CDR3: TGTGCCAGTAGTACCGGGACAGACTACACCGGGGAGCTGTTTTTT.

This clonotype qualifies as medium-sized. The chain joins TRBV12-3 or TRBV12-4 to TRBJ2-5, with 7 nucleotides matching TRBD1. The CDR3 runs to 13 residues. J lost 1 base, V lost 8 bases, and 4 bases had no gene match. The CDR3 coding sequence is TGTGCCAGCCAAAGACAGGGCCAAGAGACCCAGTACTTC. Its translation is CASQRQGQETQYF.

In its sample, this clonotype was seen a few times. The chain employs TRBV29-1 and TRBJ1-2; D remains ambiguous. The germline CDR1 and CDR2 sequences are SQVTM and ANQGSEA. The CDR3 has 12 residues. Trimming stripped 3 bases from V and 7 bases from J, with 12 bases between. This CDR3 reads CSVESFRRGYTF. Written as DNA, the CDR3 is TGCAGCGTTGAGTCCTTCAGGCGTGGCTACACCTTC.

At least ten counts were recorded for this clonotype. This chain links TRBV4-3 with TRBJ2-1; TRBD2 aligns across 9 bases. The J segment lost 5 bases and the V segment lost 4 bases, leaving 9 bases of the junction unmatched. Germline V CDR1 and CDR2: LGHNA, YSLEER. The CDR3 covers 16 residues. CDR3 sequence: CASSPSAGGPHNEQFF. CDR3 DNA: TGCGCCAGCAGCCCGTCGGCGGGAGGGCCACACAATGAGCAGTTCTTC.

This clonotype has a handful of counts. The rearrangement links TRBV7-2 to TRBJ2-5; 10 positions match TRBD2. V dropped 5 bases and J dropped 9; count of bases not matched to a gene: 18. Germline-derived CDR1 and CDR2 are SGHTA and FQGNSA. The CDR3 contains 17 residues. This CDR3 reads CASSKQSGAGGTGAQYF. For the CDR3, the DNA is TGTGCCAGCAGCAAACAGTCGGGAGCGGGAGGGACGGGGGCCCAGTACTTC.

The chain combines TRBV18 with TRBJ1-4; the D gene is possibly TRBD1 (5 bases). The V gene's germline CDR1 is KGHSH and CDR2 LQKENI. There are 16 residues in the CDR3. V lost 3 bases and J lost 8, with 19 bases in between. The CDR3 loop reads CASSPLFREVEEKLFF. The CDR3 bases are TGTGCCAGCTCACCTCTATTCAGGGAAGTTGAAGAAAAACTGTTTTTT.

This sequence joins TRBV6-5 and TRBJ2-2; D is unresolved. Germline V gene lookup returns CDR1 MNHEY and CDR2 SVGAGI. This CDR3 region has 17 residues. Trimming shortened V by 0 bases and J by 6 bases, and 17 bases separated the two germline ends. In nucleotides, the CDR3 is TGTGCCAGCAGTTACTCGTCGTATGCCCCTCATGCCGGGGAGCTGTTTTTT. Protein: CASSYSSYAPHAGELFF.

This clonotype has just a few counts. As DNA, the CDR3 is TGTGCCAGCAGGTCTGACTTTGGGGAGCTGTTTTTT. Translating it yields CASRSDFGELFF. The chain recombines TRBV6-2 or TRBV6-3 with TRBJ2-2; D not resolved. Germline loops: CDR1 MNHEY, CDR2 SVGEGT. CDR3 size: 12 residues. Trimming pared 6 bases from V and 8 bases from J, leaving 10 bases between.

This clonotype was seen a few times. V usage is TRBV6-2 or TRBV6-3 and J usage is TRBJ2-7; weak D call: TRBD1 (5 bases). The germline V gene has CDR1 MNHEY and CDR2 SVGEGT. Trimming left V 0 bases short and J 0 bases short, with 12 bases between. The CDR3 sequence is 16 residues long. The CDR3 DNA reads TGTGCCAGCAGTTACTCGATCAGGGAAGGCTCCTACGAGCAGTACTTC. Its translation: CASSYSIREGSYEQYF.

The V and J genes are TRBV30 and TRBJ2-3; TRBD1 is a possible D gene (5 bases). CDR1 is GTSNPN and CDR2 is SVGIG in the germline V gene (reference sequence). Trimming took off 0 bases at V and 0 bases at J, with 10 bases between the two ends. CDR3 length: 15 residues. CDR3 nucleotides: TGTGCCTGGAGTGTAGGGGCGACTAGCACAGATACGCAGTATTTT. Protein product: CAWSVGATSTDTQYF. The whole variable domain, filled in from reference TRBV30 and TRBJ2-3, reads SQTIHQWPATLVQPVGSPLSLECTVEGTSNPNLYWYRQAAGRGLQLLFYSVGIGQISSEVPQNLSASRPQDRQFILSSKKLLLSDSGFYLCAWSVGATSTDTQYFGPGTRLTVL.

In this sample, this clonotype turned up a few times. The chain recombines TRBV29-1 with TRBJ2-2; TRBD2 matches at 8 bases. V shed 3 bases, J shed 2 bases, and the junction held 11 bases outside the gene matches. Germline V gene data show CDR1 as SQVTM and CDR2 as ANQGSEA. CDR3 length: 17 amino acids. The CDR3 DNA sequence: TGCAGCGTTGACGGGGCGGGAGGTTCGGTAAACACCGGGGAGCTGTTTTTT. It is translated as CSVDGAGGSVNTGELFF.

To note about this clonotype: Since a much larger clone is just one base distant, this may be a read error. The rearrangement links TRBV6-2 or TRBV6-3 to TRBJ2-7, with D hard to call. This CDR3 spans 12 amino acids. CDR1 and CDR2 from the germline V gene are MNHEY and SVGEGT. The CDR3 coding sequence is TGTGCCAGCGGTTATGGGTACTACGAGCAGTACTTC. Translating gives CASGYGYYEQYF.

CDR3 amino acids: CASSPAGGAEAFF. CDR3 nucleotides: TGCGCCAGCAGCCCGGCCGGGGGGGCTGAAGCTTTCTTT. This chain connects TRBV4-3 to TRBJ1-1; D is possibly TRBD1 (5 bases). Germline assignment: CDR1 LGHNA and CDR2 YSLEER. CDR3 size: 13 residues. Trimming took 4 bases from V and 6 from J, leaving 12 bases between them.

In its sample, this clonotype was seen once. It may be a read error: a sequence one base away is much more abundant. J is TRBJ2-7 and V is TRBV9; no definite D call. The CDR3 totals 14 residues. The germline gives CDR1 SGDLS, CDR2 YYNGEE. CDR3: CASSVEMFSYEEYF. The CDR3 bases are TGTGCCAGCAGCGTAGAGATGTTCTCCTACGAGGAGTACTTC. Together with reference TRBV9 and TRBJ2-7, the CDR3 gives the full variable domain: DSGVTQTPKHLITATGQRVTLRCSPRSGDLSVYWYQQSLDQGLQFLIQYYNGEERAKGNILERFSAQQFPDLHSELNLSSLELGDSALYFCASSVEMFSYEEYFGPGTRLTVT.

The chain employs TRBV4-3 and TRBJ1-1; D possibly corresponds to TRBD1 (5 bases). CDR1 is LGHNA, CDR2 YSLEER, per germline. The CDR3 is 15 amino acids. The ends were cut back, 0 bases at V and 1 base at J, with 9 bases in the middle. CDR3 in DNA: TGCGCCAGCAGCCAAGATCGGGGCCAGAACACTGAAGCTTTCTTT. Its translation: CASSQDRGQNTEAFF.

This chain connects TRBV12-3 or TRBV12-4 to TRBJ2-1; 7 bases match TRBD1. The V segment lost 4 bases and the J segment 6 bases; nucleotides outside the gene matches: 3. The CDR3 runs to 13 residues. The CDR3 coding sequence is TGTGCCAGCAGTTCGGGACAGAGCAATGAGCAGTTCTTC. It translates to CASSSGQSNEQFF.

The table lists this clonotype with a few counts. V and J are TRBV6-1 and TRBJ1-1; TRBD1 agrees at 7 bases. This CDR3 is built from 13 residues. Unmatched junction bases numbered 7, after V lost 7 bases and J lost 5 bases. CDR1 MNHNS and CDR2 SASEGT come from the germline V gene. CDR3 in amino acids: CASKQGVWTEAFF. DNA of the CDR3: TGTGCCAGCAAGCAGGGGGTTTGGACTGAAGCTTTCTTT.